This TCR beta chain derives from a study of blood T cells in healthy people across ages. Points from the study as a whole: Diversity of TCR beta per million T cells declined in a roughly linear way with age. In the absence of known donor CMV status, changes in expanded clonotypes were possibly confounded.

Remarks on this clonotype: The antigen remains undetermined.

Then a second PCR, running roughly 7 to 11 cycles, was carried out with a sample-barcoded 5' primer and a J-beta primer mix. A 12-random-nucleotide template-switch adaptor tagged each cDNA molecule. TCRdb itself ran the 5' RACE reads through MiXCR, one entry per CDR3 protein. The table shows more than 800,000 distinct CDR3 sequences, with around 45% occurring only once. The ends lost 4 bases at V and 4 bases at J; junction bases unmatched: 10. CDR3 size: 16 residues. Germline CDR1 SQVTM, CDR2 ANQGSEA. Extractions gave at least 5 micrograms of total RNA per sample. The rearrangement joins TRBV29-1 to TRBJ2-7; 13 bases fit TRBD2. This TCR was sampled from a woman aged 55-75 years in good health. What was sequenced was blood. CDR3 nucleotide sequence: TGCAGCGTTGTTCTGGTGACTAGCGGGAGGCTGTACGAGCAGTACTTC. It specifies CSVVLVTSGRLYEQYF.